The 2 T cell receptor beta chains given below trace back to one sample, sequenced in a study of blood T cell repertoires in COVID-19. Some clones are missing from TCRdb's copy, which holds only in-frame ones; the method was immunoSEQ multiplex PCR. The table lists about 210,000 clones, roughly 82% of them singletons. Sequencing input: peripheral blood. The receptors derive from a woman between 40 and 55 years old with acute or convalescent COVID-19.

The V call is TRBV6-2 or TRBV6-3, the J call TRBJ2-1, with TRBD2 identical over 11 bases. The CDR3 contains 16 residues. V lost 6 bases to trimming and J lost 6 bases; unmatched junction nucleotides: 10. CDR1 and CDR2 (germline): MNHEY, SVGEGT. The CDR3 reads CASSPGGLAGLNEQFF. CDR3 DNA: TGTGCCAGCAGCCCGGGTGGACTAGCGGGCCTCAATGAGCAGTTCTTC.

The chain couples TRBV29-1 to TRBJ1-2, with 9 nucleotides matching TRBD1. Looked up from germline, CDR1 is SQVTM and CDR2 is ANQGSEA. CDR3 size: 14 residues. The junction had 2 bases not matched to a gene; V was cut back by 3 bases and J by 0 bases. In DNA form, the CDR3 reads TGCAGCGTTGAGGGACAGGGCTCTAACTATGGCTACACCTTC. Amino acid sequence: CSVEGQGSNYGYTF.